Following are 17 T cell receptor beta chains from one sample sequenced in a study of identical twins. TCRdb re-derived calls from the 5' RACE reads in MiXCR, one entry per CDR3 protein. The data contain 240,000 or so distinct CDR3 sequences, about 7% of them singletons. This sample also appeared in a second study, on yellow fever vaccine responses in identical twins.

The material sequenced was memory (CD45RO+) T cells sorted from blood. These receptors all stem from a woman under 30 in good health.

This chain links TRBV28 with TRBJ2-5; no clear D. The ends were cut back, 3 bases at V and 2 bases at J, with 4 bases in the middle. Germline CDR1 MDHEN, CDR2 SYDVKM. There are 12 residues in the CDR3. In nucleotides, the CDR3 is TGTGCCAGCAGTTTCTATCAAGAGACCCAGTACTTC. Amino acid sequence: CASSFYQETQYF.

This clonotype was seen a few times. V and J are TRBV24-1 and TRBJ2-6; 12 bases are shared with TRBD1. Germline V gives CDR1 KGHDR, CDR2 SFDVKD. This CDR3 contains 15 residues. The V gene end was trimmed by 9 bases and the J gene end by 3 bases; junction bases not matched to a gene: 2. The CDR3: CATGTGGFGANVLTF. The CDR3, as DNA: TGTGCCACCGGGACAGGGGGCTTTGGGGCCAACGTCCTGACTTTC.

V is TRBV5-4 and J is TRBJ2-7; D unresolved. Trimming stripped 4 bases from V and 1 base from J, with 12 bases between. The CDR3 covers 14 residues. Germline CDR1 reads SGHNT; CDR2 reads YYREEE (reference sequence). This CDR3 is CASSTMVGSYEQYF. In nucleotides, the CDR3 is TGTGCCAGCAGCACCATGGTTGGGTCCTACGAGCAGTACTTC.

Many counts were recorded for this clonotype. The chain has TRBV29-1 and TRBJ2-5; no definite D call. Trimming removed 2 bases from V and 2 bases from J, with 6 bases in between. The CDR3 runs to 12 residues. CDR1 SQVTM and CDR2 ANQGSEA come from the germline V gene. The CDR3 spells CSVEPLQETQYF. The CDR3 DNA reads TGCAGCGTTGAACCCCTACAAGAGACCCAGTACTTC.

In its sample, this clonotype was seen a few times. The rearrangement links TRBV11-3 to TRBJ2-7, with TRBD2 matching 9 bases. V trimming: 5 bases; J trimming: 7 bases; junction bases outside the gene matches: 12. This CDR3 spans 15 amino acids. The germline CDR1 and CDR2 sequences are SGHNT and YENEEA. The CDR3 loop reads CASSHRASGTGEQYF. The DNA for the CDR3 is TGTGCCAGCAGCCACCGGGCTAGCGGGACTGGTGAGCAGTACTTC.

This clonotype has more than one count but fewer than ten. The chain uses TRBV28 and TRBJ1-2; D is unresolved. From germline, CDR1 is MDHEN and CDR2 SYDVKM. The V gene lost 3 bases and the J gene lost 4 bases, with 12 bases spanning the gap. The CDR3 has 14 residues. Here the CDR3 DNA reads TGTGCCAGCAGTTTGAAAGGGCAGATCTATGGCTACACCTTC. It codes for CASSLKGQIYGYTF.

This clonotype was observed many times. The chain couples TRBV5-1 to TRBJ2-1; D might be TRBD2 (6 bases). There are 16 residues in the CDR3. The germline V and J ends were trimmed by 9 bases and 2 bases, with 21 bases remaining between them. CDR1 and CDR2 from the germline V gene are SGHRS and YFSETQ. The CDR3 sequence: CATKKTIAEAYNEQFF. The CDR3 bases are TGCGCCACCAAGAAAACCATAGCGGAAGCCTACAATGAGCAGTTCTTC. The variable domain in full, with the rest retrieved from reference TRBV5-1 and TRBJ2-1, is KAGVTQTPRYLIKTRGQQVTLSCSPISGHRSVSWYQQTPGQGLQFLFEYFSETQRNKGNFPGRFSGRQFSNSRSEMNVSTLELGDSALYLCATKKTIAEAYNEQFFGPGTRLTVL.

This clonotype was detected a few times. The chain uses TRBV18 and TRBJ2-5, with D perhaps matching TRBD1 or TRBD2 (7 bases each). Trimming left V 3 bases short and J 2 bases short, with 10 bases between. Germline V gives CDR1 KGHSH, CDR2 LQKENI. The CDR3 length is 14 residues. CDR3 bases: TGTGCCAGCTCACCGCAGGGGGGGCAAGAGACCCAGTACTTC. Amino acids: CASSPQGGQETQYF.

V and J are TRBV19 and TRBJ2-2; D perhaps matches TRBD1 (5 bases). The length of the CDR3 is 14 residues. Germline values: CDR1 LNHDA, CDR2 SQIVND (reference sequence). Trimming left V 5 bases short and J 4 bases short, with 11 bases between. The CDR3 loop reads CASSPTTGTGELFF. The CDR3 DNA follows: TGTGCCAGTAGTCCAACTACAGGCACCGGGGAGCTGTTTTTT. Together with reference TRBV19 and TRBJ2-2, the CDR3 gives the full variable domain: DGGITQSPKYLFRKEGQNVTLSCEQNLNHDAMYWYRQDPGQGLRLIYYSQIVNDFQKGDIAEGYSVSREKKESFPLTVTSAQKNPTAFYLCASSPTTGTGELFFGEGSRLTVL.

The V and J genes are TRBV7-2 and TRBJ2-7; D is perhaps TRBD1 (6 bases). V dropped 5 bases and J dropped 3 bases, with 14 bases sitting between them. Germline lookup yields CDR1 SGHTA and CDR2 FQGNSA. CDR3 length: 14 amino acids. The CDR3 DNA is TGTGCCAGCAGCCCTACAGGGTCGGGCTACGAGCAGTACTTC. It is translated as CASSPTGSGYEQYF.

CDR3 nucleotides: TGCAGTGCTGGGGGAACCTACTACGAGCAGTACTTC. This translates into CSAGGTYYEQYF. This chain connects TRBV20-1 to TRBJ2-7; D is possibly TRBD1 or TRBD2 (5 bases each). This CDR3 spans 12 amino acids. V shed 5 bases and J shed 3 bases, with 11 bases lying between them. Germline values: CDR1 DFQATT, CDR2 SNEGSKA (reference sequence).

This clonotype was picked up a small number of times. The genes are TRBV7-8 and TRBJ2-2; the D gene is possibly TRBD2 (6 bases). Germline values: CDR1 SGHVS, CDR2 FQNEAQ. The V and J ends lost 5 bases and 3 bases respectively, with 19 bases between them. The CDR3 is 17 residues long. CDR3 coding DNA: TGTGCCAGCAGCCCGGAGGGACGGAGATGGGACACCGGGGAGCTGTTTTTT. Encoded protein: CASSPEGRRWDTGELFF.

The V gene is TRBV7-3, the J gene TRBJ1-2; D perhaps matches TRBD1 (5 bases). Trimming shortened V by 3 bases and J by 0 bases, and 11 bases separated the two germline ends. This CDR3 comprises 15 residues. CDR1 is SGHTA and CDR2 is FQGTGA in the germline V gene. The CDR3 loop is CASSFSGDPNYGYTF. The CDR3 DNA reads TGTGCCAGCAGCTTCTCGGGGGACCCTAACTATGGCTACACCTTC. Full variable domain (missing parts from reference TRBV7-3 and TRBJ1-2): GAGVSQTPSNKVTEKGKYVELRCDPISGHTALYWYRQSLGQGPEFLIYFQGTGAADDSGLPNDRFFAVRPEGSVSTLKIQRTERGDSAVYLCASSFSGDPNYGYTFGSGTRLTVV.

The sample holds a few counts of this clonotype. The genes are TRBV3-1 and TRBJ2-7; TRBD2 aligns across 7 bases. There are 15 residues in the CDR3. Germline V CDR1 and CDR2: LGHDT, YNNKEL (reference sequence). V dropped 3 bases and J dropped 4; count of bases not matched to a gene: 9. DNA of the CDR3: TGTGCCAGCAGCCATGGACTAGTCCCTCCTTACGAGCAGTACTTC. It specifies CASSHGLVPPYEQYF.

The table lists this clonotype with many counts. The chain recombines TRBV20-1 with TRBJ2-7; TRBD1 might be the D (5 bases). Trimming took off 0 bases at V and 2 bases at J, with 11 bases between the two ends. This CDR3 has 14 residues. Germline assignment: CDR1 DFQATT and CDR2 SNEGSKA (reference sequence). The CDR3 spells CSARDGARPYEQYF. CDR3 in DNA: TGCAGTGCTAGAGATGGGGCTCGACCCTACGAGCAGTACTTC.

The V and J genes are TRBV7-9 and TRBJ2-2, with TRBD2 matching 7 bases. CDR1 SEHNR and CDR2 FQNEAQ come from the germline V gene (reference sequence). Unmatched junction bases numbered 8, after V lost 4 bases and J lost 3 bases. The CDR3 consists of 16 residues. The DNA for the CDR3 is TGTGCCAGCAGCTCCATGTTCGCGGGGGACACCGGGGAGCTGTTTTTT. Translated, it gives CASSSMFAGDTGELFF.

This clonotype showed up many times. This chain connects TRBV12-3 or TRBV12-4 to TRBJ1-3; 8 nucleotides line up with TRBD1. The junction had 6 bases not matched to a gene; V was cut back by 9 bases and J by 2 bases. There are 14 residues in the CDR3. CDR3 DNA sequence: TGTGCCAGTCATACCAGGGGGCCTGGAAACACCATATATTTT. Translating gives CASHTRGPGNTIYF.